Below, 25 T cell receptor beta chains from the same sample are listed, as sequenced in a study of tumor and adjacent non-tumor tissue in lung cancer. A modified ARM-PCR protocol with three rounds of nested PCR amplified TCRbeta. TCRdb re-called the multiplex PCR reads through MiXCR, storing one row per CDR3 protein. The sample records 120,000 or so distinct CDR3 sequences, approximately 66% being singletons. No cell sorting was done before RNA was extracted from the tissue. The sequencing input was lung tumor tissue. The receptors derive from a man aged 25 to 45 with non-small cell lung cancer.

This clonotype came up many times. The genes are TRBV29-1 and TRBJ2-1, with 9 bases that match TRBD1. Germline lookup yields CDR1 SQVTM and CDR2 ANQGSEA. The CDR3 has 14 residues. J lost 8 bases, V lost 4 bases, and 9 bases had no gene match. For the CDR3, the DNA is TGCAGCGTTGTTCTTGGGACAGGGATTTATGAGCAGTTCTTC. Its translation: CSVVLGTGIYEQFF.

V gene TRBV20-1 combines with J gene TRBJ2-2; D not resolved. The germline V and J ends were trimmed by 0 bases and 4 bases, with 9 bases remaining between them. This CDR3 spans 14 amino acids. CDR1 is DFQATT and CDR2 is SNEGSKA in the germline V gene (reference sequence). In nucleotides, the CDR3 is TGCAGTGCTAGAGAGCTGGGTAGCACCGGGGAGCTGTTTTTT. Encoded protein: CSARELGSTGELFF.

To note about this clonotype: This may be a read error, as it is one base from a much larger clone. This chain joins TRBV4-1 and TRBJ1-5; perhaps TRBD1 as D (5 bases). V was shortened by 1 base and J by 8 bases, with 15 bases between the two germline ends. Germline V gene data show CDR1 as MGHRA and CDR2 as YSYEKL. This CDR3 spans 15 amino acids. The CDR3 coding sequence is TGCGCCAGCAGCCAAGCCCTGGGGACTAAAGAGCCCCAGCATTTT. Translated, it gives CASSQALGTKEPQHF.

This clonotype came up once. A much larger clone is a single base away; this may be a read error. The chain employs TRBV5-6 and TRBJ1-2; 7 bases agree with TRBD1. Germline V gene data show CDR1 as SGHDT and CDR2 as YYEEEE. The CDR3 runs 15 residues. The chain's CDR3 is CVSSLGQLLANGYTF. In DNA form, the CDR3 reads TGTGTCAGCAGCTTGGGACAGCTATTGGCTAATGGCTACACCTTC.

V usage is TRBV29-1 and J usage is TRBJ1-2; TRBD1 is a possible D gene (5 bases). CDR3 length: 13 amino acids. V was trimmed by 8 bases and J by 5 bases, leaving 18 bases between them. CDR1 is SQVTM and CDR2 is ANQGSEA in the germline V gene. CDR3 residues: CSHGDANRYGYTF. The CDR3 DNA sequence: TGCAGCCACGGGGATGCGAACAGGTATGGCTACACCTTC.

Ten or more counts support this clonotype. V and J are TRBV29-1 and TRBJ1-1; possible D gene TRBD1, 5 bases. The ends were cut back, 3 bases at V and 1 base at J, with 15 bases in the middle. CDR1 and CDR2 from the germline V gene are SQVTM and ANQGSEA. This CDR3 comprises 15 residues. The CDR3 here is CSVEQGPQWNTEAFF. The DNA of the CDR3 is TGCAGCGTTGAGCAGGGACCCCAATGGAACACTGAAGCTTTCTTT.

As to this clonotype: At one end, the junction sequence differs from germline, possibly due to a read error. The genes are TRBV10-2 and TRBJ1-5; D possibly corresponds to TRBD1 (5 bases). The V gene's germline CDR1 is WSHSY and CDR2 SAAADI. This CDR3 region has 15 residues. CDR3 residues: CAGSESGGFSQPQHF. The DNA for the CDR3 is TGCGCCGGCAGTGAATCGGGGGGATTTAGTCAGCCCCAGCATTTT.

With respect to this clonotype: The CDR3 end shows no conserved phenylalanine or tryptophan, and so a read error is likely. The chain is built from TRBV10-3 and TRBJ2-7, with D perhaps given as TRBD1 or TRBD2 (5 bases each). The CDR3 covers 12 residues. Germline assignment: CDR1 ENHRY and CDR2 SYGVKD. The CDR3 is CVIGASGYEQYL. CDR3 nucleotides: TGTGTCATCGGGGCTTCGGGCTACGAGCAGTACTTG.

Concerning this clonotype itself: Its ends do not fully match the called genes, so a read error is possible. V gene TRBV28 combines with J gene TRBJ2-2; TRBD1 or TRBD2 may be the D gene (6 bases each). The germline CDR1 and CDR2 sequences are MDHEN and SYDVKM. This CDR3 has 20 amino acids. CDR3 sequence reads: CASSTFVLGSVGGPGEELFF. The CDR3 nucleotides are TGTGCCAGCAGTACCTTCGTCCTTGGTTCTGTCGGGGGCCCGGGGGAGGAGCTTTTTTTT.

About this clonotype itself: Sequence at one end of the junction differs from germline and may be a read error. The V gene is TRBV29-1, the J gene TRBJ1-2, with 7 positions matching TRBD1. The CDR3 extends over 14 amino acids. CDR1 and CDR2 from the germline V gene are SQVTM and ANQGSEA. CDR3 protein: CSVGAGGDGYGYTF. In DNA form, the CDR3 reads TGCAGCGTTGGAGCAGGGGGGGATGGGTATGGTTACACCTTC. Combining the CDR3 with reference TRBV29-1 and TRBJ1-2 gives the whole variable domain SAVISQKPSRDICQRGTSLTIQCQVDSQVTMMFWYRQQPGQSLTLIATANQGSEATYESGFVIDKFPISRPNLTFSTLTVSNMSPEDSSIYLCSVGAGGDGYGYTFGSGTRLTVV.

Notes on this clonotype: At one of its ends the junction is not consistent with the germline gene, which may arise from a read error. This chain links TRBV5-5 with TRBJ2-1, with TRBD2 as a possible D gene (7 bases). Germline V gene lookup returns CDR1 SGHKS and CDR2 YYEKEE (reference sequence). This CDR3 is 14 amino acids long. The CDR3 DNA reads as TGTGCCAGCAGTGCTGCGGGGGCAGGGGATGAGCAGTCCTTC. Encoded protein: CASSAAGAGDEQSF.

About this clonotype: This may be a read error: a much more frequent sequence differs by one nucleotide. The rearrangement joins TRBV29-1 to TRBJ1-4, with unresolved D. This CDR3 contains 12 residues. CDR1 is SQVTM, CDR2 ANQGSEA, per germline. The CDR3 region is CSVASTNGKLFF. CDR3 bases: TGCAGCGTTGCAAGTACTAATGGAAAACTGTTTTTT.

Worth noting for this clonotype: The junction departs from germline at one end; a sequencing error may be responsible. This sequence joins TRBV11-3 and TRBJ1-1; 9 nucleotides match TRBD1. The CDR3 consists of 14 residues. Germline V gene data show CDR1 as SGHNT and CDR2 as YENEEA. CDR3 loop: CTSTTGQGDTEAFF. As DNA, the CDR3 is TGTACCAGCACCACGGGACAGGGAGATACTGAAGCCTTCTTT.

In this sample, this clonotype turned up a few times. V is TRBV11-2 and J is TRBJ2-2, with 16 bases matching TRBD2. The CDR3 spans 18 residues. CDR1 and CDR2 from the germline V gene are SGHAT and FQNNGV. With 5 bases clipped from V and 4 bases from J, the junction kept 7 bases outside the gene matches. CDR3 DNA sequence: TGTGCCAGCAGCACCGGGACTAGCGGGAGGGTTCCCACCGGGGAGCTGTTTTTT. Its translation: CASSTGTSGRVPTGELFF.

For this clonotype: A much larger clonotype is one base distant, so this may be a read error. This chain links TRBV6-1 with TRBJ2-7, with 9 nucleotides matching TRBD1. V shed 4 bases, J shed 7 bases, and the junction held 11 bases outside the gene matches. Germline CDR1 MNHNS, CDR2 SASEGT. This CDR3 has 15 amino acids. The CDR3 loop reads CASSGTPGQGREQYF. In nucleotides, the CDR3 is TGTGCCAGCAGTGGAACCCCGGGACAGGGTCGGGAGCAGTACTTC.

This clonotype was found a few times. The chain is built from TRBV4-2 and TRBJ2-7; 10 positions agree with TRBD1. Germline V gives CDR1 LGHNA, CDR2 YNFKEQ. J was trimmed by 2 bases and V by 11 bases; bases with no gene match: 18. The CDR3 is 17 amino acids. CDR3 sequence reads: CACSQDRDRGIPYEQYF. CDR3 DNA: TGTGCCTGTAGCCAAGATCGGGACAGGGGTATTCCCTACGAGCAGTACTTC.

Notes on this clonotype: This may be a read error, as it is one base from a much larger clone. The chain carries TRBV6-5 and TRBJ1-3; the D is unclear. Germline V CDR1 and CDR2: MNHEY, SVGAGI. This CDR3 has 15 amino acids. This CDR3 is CASSYDTVPGSTIYF. The CDR3 region has the DNA TGTGCCAGCAGTTACGATACAGTACCTGGAAGCACCATATATTTT.

Only a few counts were recorded for this clonotype. The chain links TRBV6-6 to TRBJ2-7; 11 nucleotides align to TRBD2. V dropped 6 bases and J dropped 2; count of bases not matched to a gene: 6. Germline V gives CDR1 MNHNY, CDR2 SVGAGI (reference sequence). This CDR3 has 15 amino acids. CDR3 residues: CASSPGTSGPYEQYF. The DNA for the CDR3 is TGTGCCAGCAGCCCCGGGACTAGCGGTCCCTACGAGCAGTACTTC.

This clonotype has only a few counts. The gene calls are TRBV6-6 and TRBJ1-3; the D is unclear. Between the trimmed V and J ends, which lost 2 bases and 0 bases, there was a span of 8 bases. The CDR3 is made up of 15 amino acids. Per germline, CDR1 MNHNY and CDR2 SVGAGI (reference sequence). The CDR3 DNA follows: TGTGCCAGCAGTTACGCGGAGCTCTCTGGAAACACCATATATTTT. Its translation is CASSYAELSGNTIYF.

Notes on this clonotype: An end of the junction differs from the germline gene, which may be a read error. V and J are TRBV12-3 or TRBV12-4 and TRBJ2-5; D possibly matches TRBD1 or TRBD2 (5 bases each). This CDR3 has 13 residues. CDR3 amino acids: CASSTLGVGTQCF. The CDR3 DNA reads TGTGCCAGTAGCACGTTGGGGGTGGGGACCCAGTGCTTC.

This clonotype was counted only a few times. This chain joins TRBV18 and TRBJ2-3; D not resolved. This CDR3 contains 14 residues. The ends were cut back, 3 bases at V and 2 bases at J, with 9 bases in the middle. Germline V gene lookup returns CDR1 KGHSH and CDR2 LQKENI. CDR3 region: CASSPTSITDTQYF. CDR3 DNA: TGTGCCAGCTCACCGACGTCCATCACAGATACGCAGTATTTT.

With regard to this clonotype: The germline gene is not matched at one end of the junction; a read error may be the cause. The gene calls are TRBV4-3 and TRBJ2-7; 12 bases map to TRBD1. CDR3 length: 19 amino acids. The germline V gene has CDR1 LGHNA and CDR2 YSLEER. CDR3 protein: CVSSQGSPLGTGGPYEQYF. CDR3 nucleotides: TGCGTCAGCAGCCAAGGCTCCCCTCTCGGGACAGGGGGCCCCTACGAGCAGTACTTC.

Comment on this clonotype: This likely comes from a read error, as the CDR3 has no conserved phenylalanine or tryptophan at its end. This chain joins TRBV4-2 and TRBJ2-1; 9 bases agree with TRBD2. V was clipped by 5 bases and J by 7 bases; unmatched bases: 12. This CDR3 region has 16 residues. Germline V CDR1 and CDR2: LGHNA, YNFKEQ. The CDR3 here is CASSGPSGAFGNEQFS. The CDR3 DNA reads TGTGCCAGCAGCGGGCCTAGCGGGGCATTTGGGAATGAGCAGTTCTCC.

This clonotype occurred once. A clone one base away is much larger, so this may be a read error. This chain connects TRBV5-1 to TRBJ2-2; 7 positions agree with TRBD2. The CDR3 spans 16 residues. Trimming at V came to 4 bases and at J to 7 bases, leaving 13 bases not matched to a gene. In germline, CDR1 is SGHRS, CDR2 YFSETQ. In DNA form, the CDR3 reads TGCGCCAGCAGCCCCCGTCCAGCGGGAATTGGCGGGGAGCTGTTTTTT. Its protein product is CASSPRPAGIGGELFF. Based on the CDR3 plus reference TRBV5-1 and TRBJ2-2, the full variable domain is KAGVTQTPRYLIKTRGQQVTLSCSPISGHRSVSWYQQTPGQGLQFLFEYFSETQRNKGNFPGRFSGRQFSNSRSEMNVSTLELGDSALYLCASSPRPAGIGGELFFGEGSRLTVL.

For this clonotype: A read error is possible here, since a much larger clone lies one base away. The conserved final phenylalanine or tryptophan is absent from the CDR3, which likely points to a read error. The chain links TRBV6-5 to TRBJ2-1, with TRBD2 matching over 13 bases. Germline CDR1 MNHEY, CDR2 SVGAGI. This CDR3 region has 15 residues. V shed 6 bases, J shed 8 bases, and the junction held 7 bases outside the gene matches. CDR3 region: CASREGLAGRYEQFS. The CDR3 bases are TGTGCCAGCAGGGAGGGACTAGCGGGAAGGTATGAGCAGTTCTCC.